Listed here is a single T cell receptor (beta chain). Its antigen is not identified. The sample originates from a study of T-cell memory formation after mild COVID-19. Study as a whole: Each donor largely had its own TCR clusters. Study observations and caveats: Pre-infection memory carried some responding clones, suggesting that cross-reactive memory joined.

The 5'RACE method, run with constant-segment primers, produced TCR alpha and TCR beta cDNA libraries (carrying sample barcodes and UMIs). TCRdb re-called the 5' RACE reads with MiXCR, one entry per CDR3 protein. This table holds fewer than 300,000 distinct CDR3 sequences, under 20% found once. Germline values: CDR1 KGHSH, CDR2 LQKENI. The CDR3 has 15 amino acids. V gave up 0 bases and J gave up 4 bases, with 12 bases separating them. The chain links TRBV18 to TRBJ1-1; tentatively, D is TRBD1 (6 bases). The receptor was isolated from a man younger than 35 who had mild COVID-19 (a few samples of this study predate the infection). Cell type and time point are not known. Material for sequencing was PBMCs or a T cell subset sorted from them (not recorded which). CDR3 nucleotides: TGTGCCAGCTCACCACCTGGGTCGACAGGCACTGAAGCTTTCTTT. This translates into CASSPPGSTGTEAFF.